Detailed here is one T cell receptor beta chain. Its antigen is not known. These data belong to a study of cytomegalovirus exposure and HLA in healthy donors. Study results and limitations: 87-base-pair reads could not separate some V segments, including TRBV6-2 and TRBV6-3.

In the PCR, 60 Vbeta and 13 Jbeta primers were used. Repertoires were generated with immunoSEQ multiplex PCR, while TCRdb's copy carries only in-frame clones and drops some. The table records about 180,000 clones, roughly three quarters of them present only once. The germline V and J ends were trimmed by 5 bases and 0 bases, with 12 bases remaining between them. CDR3 length equals 14 residues. CDR1 is SQVTM, CDR2 ANQGSEA, per germline. The chain couples TRBV29-1 to TRBJ2-3, with D perhaps matching TRBD2 (6 bases). The receptor's source is a male donor in good health and CMV-seronegative. Source material: PBMCs. For the CDR3, the DNA is TGCAGCGTTCGGGCGGGATCTAGCACAGATACGCAGTATTTT. Its protein is CSVRAGSSTDTQYF.